This is a list of T cell receptor beta chains from one sample in a study of blood T cells in healthy people across ages. TCRdb redid the calling of the 5' RACE reads with MiXCR, one entry per CDR3 protein. The sample shows approximately 730,000 distinct CDR3 sequences, around half of them seen only once. Sequencing was performed on blood. These receptors were collected from a man older than 75 in good health. Both conserved end residues are part of each CDR3. A D gene is named only where the DNA matches it firmly. Clone sizes are given selectively: once, few, many, or a class where the clone is expanded.

V gene	clone size	D gene	J gene	CDR3 DNA	CDR3 protein
TRBV7-3	-	-	TRBJ2-6	TGTGCCAGCAGCCCGGAGGGGACTGGGGCCAACGTCCTGACTTTC	CASSPEGTGANVLTF
TRBV5-1	once	TRBD2	TRBJ2-2	TGCGCCAGCAGCTTGCTAGCGGGGGCCCACGGGGAGCTGTTTTTT	CASSLLAGAHGELFF
TRBV7-2	-	TRBD2	TRBJ2-7	TGTGCCAGCAGCGGGGCCCTAGCGGGAGAGCAGTACTTC	CASSGALAGEQYF
TRBV6-6	-	-	TRBJ2-3	TGTGCCAGCAGCGGAAGCACAGATACGCAGTATTTT	CASSGSTDTQYF
TRBV20-1	few	-	TRBJ2-1	TGCAGTGCTAGTGGCTGGGACAATGAGCAGTTCTTC	CSASGWDNEQFF
TRBV20-1	-	TRBD2	TRBJ2-7	TGCAGTGCTAGGGAAGGGTCTCTAGCGGTATACGAGCAGTACTTC	CSAREGSLAVYEQYF
TRBV3-1	-	TRBD2	TRBJ2-1	TGTGCCAGCAGCCAAGAGGTGGGTAGCGGGAGGATCTACAATGAGCAGATCTTC	CASSQEVGSGRIYNEQIF
TRBV29-1	few	-	TRBJ1-2	TGCAGCGTTGAGCGGGGGCAGGGTGGCTACACCTTC	CSVERGQGGYTF
TRBV9	-	-	TRBJ1-2	TGTGCCAGCAGCCCCTGGGACGGAGCTAACTATGGCTACACCTTC	CASSPWDGANYGYTF
TRBV12-3/TRBV12-4	-	-	TRBJ2-3	TGTGCCAGCAGCGGTAGAGGGAGTCAAGGGCACAGATACGCGTATTTT	CASSGRGSQGHRYAYF
TRBV27	many	-	TRBJ1-5	TGTGCCAGCAGTTTCGGGGGCGGTAGCAATCAGCCCCAGCATTTT	CASSFGGGSNQPQHF
TRBV7-6	-	-	TRBJ1-5	TGTGCCAGCAGCCTCCATCCTGGTCAGCCCCAGCATTTT	CASSLHPGQPQHF
TRBV7-9	-	TRBD1	TRBJ1-1	TGTGCCAGCAGCTCAACAGACAGGGGAACGATCAACACTGAAGCTTTCTTT	CASSSTDRGTINTEAFF
TRBV6-5	-	-	TRBJ2-7	TGTGCCAGCAGTTACCGTACCAGCGGTGACGAGCAGTACTTC	CASSYRTSGDEQYF
TRBV3-1	-	-	TRBJ2-2	TGTGCCAGCAGCTACATGGGGTCCGGGGAGCTGTTTTTT	CASSYMGSGELFF
TRBV7-3	few	TRBD2	TRBJ2-3	TGTGCCAGCAGCCCCACTAGCGGGAGAGGAGGTACGCAGTATTTT	CASSPTSGRGGTQYF
TRBV3-1	few	-	TRBJ2-7	TGTGCCAGCAGCCAAGAGGCACGCTACGAGCAGTACTTC	CASSQEARYEQYF
TRBV10-3	-	TRBD1	TRBJ2-5	TGTGCCATCAGGGGGACAGGGGCAGGCGAGACCCAGTACTTC	CAIRGTGAGETQYF
TRBV6-1	once	-	TRBJ2-5	TGTGCCAGCAGTGAGGGGGGGCCGATAGGAGAGACCCAGTACTTC	CASSEGGPIGETQYF
TRBV5-6	-	-	TRBJ2-5	TGTGCCAGCAGCTCTATTAAGGACTTAGGGGAAGAGACCCAGTACTTC	CASSSIKDLGEETQYF
TRBV6-5	-	TRBD2	TRBJ2-1	TGTGCCAGCAGTTCCCCGGGACTAGCGGGAGGTAGCTCCTACAATGAGCAGTTCTTC	CASSSPGLAGGSSYNEQFF
TRBV29-1	-	-	TRBJ1-2	TGCAGCGTTGAAGACCTTAATCGGGGCTACACCTTC	CSVEDLNRGYTF
TRBV7-3	-	TRBD2	TRBJ2-7	TGTGCCAGCAGCGTCGGGACTAGCGGTCGCTACAATGAGCAGTACTTC	CASSVGTSGRYNEQYF
TRBV6-2/TRBV6-3	-	TRBD2	TRBJ2-1	TGTGCCAGCCGACTAGCGGCCCCCTACAATGAGCAGTTCTTC	CASRLAAPYNEQFF
TRBV6-5	-	-	TRBJ2-7	TGTGCCAGCAGTTACTCGATGTCAGGGGTTGTCAACGAGCAGTACTTC	CASSYSMSGVVNEQYF
TRBV7-2	-	TRBD1	TRBJ2-1	TGTGCCAGCAGCTCCATGTTCCGGACAGGGTCCGGGTTTGAGCAGTTCTTC	CASSSMFRTGSGFEQFF
TRBV7-9	many	TRBD2	TRBJ2-5	TGTGCCAGCAGCTCACGACTAGCGAACTCTCAAGAGACCCAGTACTTC	CASSSRLANSQETQYF
TRBV10-3	few	TRBD2	TRBJ2-7	TGTGCCATCAGCCTAGATAGCGGGAGCGCCTACGAGCAGTACTTC	CAISLDSGSAYEQYF
TRBV11-2	-	-	TRBJ1-1	TGTGCCAGCAGCTTAGCAAAAGGGGTGAAAGCTTTCTTT	CASSLAKGVKAFF
TRBV12-3/TRBV12-4	-	-	TRBJ2-2	TGTGCCAGCAGTTTCGTCGGGGAGCTGTTTTTT	CASSFVGELFF
TRBV12-3/TRBV12-4	-	TRBD2	TRBJ2-2	TGTGCCTGCAGACGGGGACTAGCGGGAACCGACAACACCGGGGAGCTGTTTTTT	CACRRGLAGTDNTGELFF
TRBV7-2	-	TRBD2	TRBJ2-1	TGTGCCAGCAGCTCTACCAGACTAGCGGGAGGGGAGCAGTTCTTC	CASSSTRLAGGEQFF
TRBV15	once	TRBD2	TRBJ2-7	TGTGCCACCAGAAGGGACTACACCTCCTACGAGCAGTACTTC	CATRRDYTSYEQYF
TRBV12-3/TRBV12-4	-	TRBD2	TRBJ2-3	TGTGCCAGCAGTTTAGCGGCTAGCGGGCACAGATACGCGTATTTT	CASSLAASGHRYAYF
TRBV10-3	few	-	TRBJ1-1	TGTGCCTCGCATTCTCGGGGGGCGCTTTTGACTGAAGCTTTCTTT	CASHSRGALLTEAFF
TRBV20-1	-	TRBD2	TRBJ2-5	TGCAGTGCCGATAGACTAGCGGGAGATGAGAATGAGCAGTACTTC	CSADRLAGDENEQYF
TRBV5-1	-	TRBD2	TRBJ2-7	TGCGCCAGCAGCTTGTGGGCTAGCGGGCGATCCTACGAGCAGTACTTC	CASSLWASGRSYEQYF
TRBV4-3	-	-	TRBJ2-3	TGCGCCAGCAGGCGACAGGACAGCACAGATACGCAGTATTTT	CASRRQDSTDTQYF
TRBV5-1	-	TRBD1	TRBJ1-2	TGCGTCAGCCGCGTGGGGACAGGGAATAACTATGGCTACACCTTC	CVSRVGTGNNYGYTF
TRBV24-1	-	-	TRBJ2-5	TGTGCCACCAGTGATTACAGGGCTGAGACCCAGTACTTC	CATSDYRAETQYF
TRBV28	-	-	TRBJ2-3	TGTGCCAGCAGTTTATATCAGACATCGGCTACGCAGTATTTT	CASSLYQTSATQYF
TRBV28	-	TRBD1	TRBJ2-1	TGTGCCAGCAGGTCGTCCCCGGGACAGGGGGCAAGTGAGCAGTTCTTC	CASRSSPGQGASEQFF
TRBV5-1	few	TRBD1	TRBJ1-6	TGCGCCAGCAGCTCCGGACAGGATAATTCACCCCTCCACTTT	CASSSGQDNSPLHF
TRBV5-1	-	TRBD2	TRBJ2-1	TGCGCCAGCAGCTTGTGGCGGGAGCGGAACAATGAGCAGTTCTTC	CASSLWRERNNEQFF
TRBV2	-	TRBD2	TRBJ2-1	TGTGCCAGCAGGGGTCCCGGACTAGCGGGGATGACTTACAATGAGCAGTTCTTC	CASRGPGLAGMTYNEQFF
TRBV12-3/TRBV12-4	few	-	TRBJ1-1	TGTGCCAGCAGTGCCCGGCGGGAATGGGGCACTGAAGCTTTCTTT	CASSARREWGTEAFF
TRBV7-9	-	-	TRBJ2-7	TGTGCCAGCAGCCCTTTAAGGGACGCCGCCTACGAGCAGTACTTC	CASSPLRDAAYEQYF
TRBV10-1	-	-	TRBJ2-1	TGCGCCAGCAGATCCCCCCCGTATAGCGGCCGGCAGCAGTTCTTC	CASRSPPYSGRQQFF
TRBV29-1	-	-	TRBJ2-7	TGCAGCGTCCGGGGATATCTCGAGCAGTACTTC	CSVRGYLEQYF
TRBV7-2	few	-	TRBJ2-7	TGTGCCAGCAGCTCCTCGGCCATTTCCTACGAGCAGTACTTC	CASSSSAISYEQYF
TRBV25-1	few	-	TRBJ2-3	TGTGCCAGCAGCCTACCGGGTAGCACAGATACGCAGTATTTT	CASSLPGSTDTQYF
TRBV29-1	-	-	TRBJ2-1	TGCAGCGTTGAGACAGAGACCCCGAATGAGCAGTTCTTC	CSVETETPNEQFF
TRBV18	many	-	TRBJ2-5	TGTGCCAGCTCACAAGTAACGGAGACCCAGTACTTC	CASSQVTETQYF
TRBV5-1	few	-	TRBJ2-5	TGCGCCAGCAGCTTGTCCCCCAATGGGGCGGGGGAGACCCAGTACTTC	CASSLSPNGAGETQYF
TRBV2	-	-	TRBJ1-5	TGTGCCAGCAACAGCTTTTATAGCAATCAGCCCCAGCATTTT	CASNSFYSNQPQHF
TRBV29-1	-	-	TRBJ2-3	TGCACCCTCTGGTCTGGAAATGACGCGTATTTT	CTLWSGNDAYF
TRBV18	-	TRBD2	TRBJ2-4	TGTGCCAGCTCACCATTAGAGGTAGCGGGGGAGCAGTACTTC	CASSPLEVAGEQYF